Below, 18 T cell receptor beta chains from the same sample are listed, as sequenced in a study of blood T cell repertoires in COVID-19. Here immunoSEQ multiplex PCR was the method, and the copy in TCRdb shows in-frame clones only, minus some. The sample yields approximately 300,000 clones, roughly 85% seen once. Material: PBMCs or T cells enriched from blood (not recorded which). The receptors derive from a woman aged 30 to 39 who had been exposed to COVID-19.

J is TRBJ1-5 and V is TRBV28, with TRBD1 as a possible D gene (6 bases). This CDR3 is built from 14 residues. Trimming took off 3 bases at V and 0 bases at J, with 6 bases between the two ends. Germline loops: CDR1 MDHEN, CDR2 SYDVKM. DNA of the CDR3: TGTGCCAGCAGTTTGACAGGTAGCAATCAGCCCCAGCATTTT. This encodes CASSLTGSNQPQHF. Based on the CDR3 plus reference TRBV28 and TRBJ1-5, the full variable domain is DVKVTQSSRYLVKRTGEKVFLECVQDMDHENMFWYRQDPGLGLRLIYFSYDVKMKEKGDIPEGYSVSREKKERFSLILESASTNQTSMYLCASSLTGSNQPQHFGDGTRLSIL.

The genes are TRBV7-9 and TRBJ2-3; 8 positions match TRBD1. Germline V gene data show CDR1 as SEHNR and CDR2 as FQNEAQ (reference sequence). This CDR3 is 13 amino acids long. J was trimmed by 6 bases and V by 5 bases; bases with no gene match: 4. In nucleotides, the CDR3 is TGTGCCAGCAGCGCGACAGGGGCGGATACGCAGTATTTT. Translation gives CASSATGADTQYF.

CDR3: CAWSLAGGLDEQYF. CDR3 sequence (DNA): TGTGCCTGGAGTTTAGCGGGGGGTTTGGACGAGCAGTACTTC. This chain links TRBV30 with TRBJ2-7, with 10 bases aligning to TRBD2. V dropped 2 bases and J dropped 5; count of bases not matched to a gene: 6. The CDR3 spans 14 residues. Germline V lookup: CDR1 GTSNPN, CDR2 SVGIG (reference sequence).

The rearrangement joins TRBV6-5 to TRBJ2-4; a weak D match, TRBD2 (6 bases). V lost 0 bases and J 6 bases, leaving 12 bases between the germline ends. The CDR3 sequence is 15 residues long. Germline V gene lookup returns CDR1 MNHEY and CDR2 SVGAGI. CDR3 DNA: TGTGCCAGCAGTTACTCGGGGGGAGGCGGAAACATTCAGTACTTC. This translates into CASSYSGGGGNIQYF.

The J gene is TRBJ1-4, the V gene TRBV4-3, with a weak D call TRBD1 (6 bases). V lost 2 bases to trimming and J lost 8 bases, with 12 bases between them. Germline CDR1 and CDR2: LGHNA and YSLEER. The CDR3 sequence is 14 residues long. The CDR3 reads CASSQTDRNEKLFF. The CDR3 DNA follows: TGCGCCAGCAGCCAAACGGACAGAAACGAAAAACTGTTTTTT.

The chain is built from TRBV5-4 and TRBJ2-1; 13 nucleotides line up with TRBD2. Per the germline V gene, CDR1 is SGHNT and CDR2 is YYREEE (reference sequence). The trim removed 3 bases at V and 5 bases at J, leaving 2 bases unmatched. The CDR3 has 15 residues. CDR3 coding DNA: TGTGCCAGCAGCTCCACTAGCGGGGGGGACAATGAGCAGTTCTTC. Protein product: CASSSTSGGDNEQFF.

The CDR3 region is CASSLTRQPLNEKLFF. As DNA, the CDR3 is TGTGCCAGCAGCTTAACCCGACAGCCCCTTAATGAAAAACTGTTTTTT. This sequence joins TRBV11-2 and TRBJ1-4; tentatively, D is TRBD1 (5 bases). V lost 2 bases, J lost 4 bases, and 14 bases lay in between. CDR3 length: 16 residues. The germline gives CDR1 SGHAT, CDR2 FQNNGV.

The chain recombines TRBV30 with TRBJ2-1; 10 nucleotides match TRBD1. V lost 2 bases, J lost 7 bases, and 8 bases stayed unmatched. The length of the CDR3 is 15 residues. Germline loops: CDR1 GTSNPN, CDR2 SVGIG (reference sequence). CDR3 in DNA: TGTGCCTGGAGTATTGGGGGACAGGGGCTTAATGAGCAGTTCTTC. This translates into CAWSIGGQGLNEQFF.

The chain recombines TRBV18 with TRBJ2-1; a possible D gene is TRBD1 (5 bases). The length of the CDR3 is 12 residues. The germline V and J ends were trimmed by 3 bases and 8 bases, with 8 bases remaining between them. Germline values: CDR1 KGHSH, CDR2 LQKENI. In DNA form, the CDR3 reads TGTGCCAGCTCACCCAGGGTCGATGAGCAGTTCTTC. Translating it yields CASSPRVDEQFF.

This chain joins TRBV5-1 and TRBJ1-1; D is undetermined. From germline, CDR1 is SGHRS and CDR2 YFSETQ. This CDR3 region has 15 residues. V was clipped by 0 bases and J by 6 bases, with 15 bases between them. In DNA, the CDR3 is TGCGCCAGCAGCTTGGCCGCCGGGTGGATGGCTGAAGCTTTCTTT. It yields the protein CASSLAAGWMAEAFF. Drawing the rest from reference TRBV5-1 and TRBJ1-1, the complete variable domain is KAGVTQTPRYLIKTRGQQVTLSCSPISGHRSVSWYQQTPGQGLQFLFEYFSETQRNKGNFPGRFSGRQFSNSRSEMNVSTLELGDSALYLCASSLAAGWMAEAFFGQGTRLTVV.

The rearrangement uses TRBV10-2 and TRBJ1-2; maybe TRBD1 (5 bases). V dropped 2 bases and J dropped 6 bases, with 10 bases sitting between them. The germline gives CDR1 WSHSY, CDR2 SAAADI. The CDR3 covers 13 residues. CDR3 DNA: TGCGCCAGCAGTGAGCGTCAGACAGATGGCTACACCTTC. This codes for CASSERQTDGYTF.

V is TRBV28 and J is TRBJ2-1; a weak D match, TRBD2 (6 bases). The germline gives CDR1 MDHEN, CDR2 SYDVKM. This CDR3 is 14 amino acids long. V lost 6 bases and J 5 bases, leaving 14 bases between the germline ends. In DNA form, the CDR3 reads TGTGCCAGCAGACCCCCGGGAGCCCACAATGAGCAGTTCTTC. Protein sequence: CASRPPGAHNEQFF. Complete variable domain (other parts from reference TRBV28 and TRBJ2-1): DVKVTQSSRYLVKRTGEKVFLECVQDMDHENMFWYRQDPGLGLRLIYFSYDVKMKEKGDIPEGYSVSREKKERFSLILESASTNQTSMYLCASRPPGAHNEQFFGPGTRLTVL.

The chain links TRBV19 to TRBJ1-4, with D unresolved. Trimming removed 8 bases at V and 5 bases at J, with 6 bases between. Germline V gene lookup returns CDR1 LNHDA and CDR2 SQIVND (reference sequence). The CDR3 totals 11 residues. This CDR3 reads CASSTNEKLFF. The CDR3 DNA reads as TGTGCCAGTTCCACAAATGAAAAACTGTTTTTT.

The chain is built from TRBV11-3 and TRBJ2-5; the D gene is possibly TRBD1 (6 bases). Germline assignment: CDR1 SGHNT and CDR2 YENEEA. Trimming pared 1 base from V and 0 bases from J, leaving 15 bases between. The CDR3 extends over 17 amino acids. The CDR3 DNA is TGTGCCAGCAGCTTAGGTACCAGGGGCGCGTACCAAGAGACCCAGTACTTC. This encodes CASSLGTRGAYQETQYF.

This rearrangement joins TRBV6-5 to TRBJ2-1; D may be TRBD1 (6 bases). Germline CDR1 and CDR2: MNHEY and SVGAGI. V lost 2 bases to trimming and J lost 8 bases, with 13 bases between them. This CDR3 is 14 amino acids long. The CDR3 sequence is CASSYVQGFDEQFF. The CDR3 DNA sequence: TGTGCCAGCAGTTACGTACAGGGATTCGATGAGCAGTTCTTC.

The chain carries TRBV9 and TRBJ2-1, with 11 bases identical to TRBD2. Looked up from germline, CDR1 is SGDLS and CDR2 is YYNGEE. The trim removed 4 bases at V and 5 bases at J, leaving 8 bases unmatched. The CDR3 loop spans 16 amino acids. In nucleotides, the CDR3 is TGTGCCAGCAGCCGACCAACTAGCGGGGGAGACAATGAGCAGTTCTTC. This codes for CASSRPTSGGDNEQFF.

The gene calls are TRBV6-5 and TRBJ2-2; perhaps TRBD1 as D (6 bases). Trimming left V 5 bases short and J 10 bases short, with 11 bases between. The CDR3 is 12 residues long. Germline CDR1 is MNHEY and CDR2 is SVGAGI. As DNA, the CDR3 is TGTGCCAGCAGTAACAACAGGGAGGAGCTGTTTTTT. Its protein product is CASSNNREELFF.

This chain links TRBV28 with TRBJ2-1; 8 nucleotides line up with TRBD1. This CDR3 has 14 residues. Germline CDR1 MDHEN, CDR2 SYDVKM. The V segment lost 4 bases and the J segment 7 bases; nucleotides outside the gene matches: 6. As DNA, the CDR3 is TGTGCCAGCAGTTGGCGGACAGGGAGAAATGAGCAGTTCTTC. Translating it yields CASSWRTGRNEQFF.